Reported below is one TCR beta chain. Unique molecular identifiers were affixed to single, distinct cDNA molecules. TCRdb analysed the 5' RACE reads with MiXCR anew, one entry per CDR3 protein. The sample records 95,000 to 120,000 distinct CDR3 sequences, around 10% being singletons. The data belong to a study of early T cells in non-severe SARS-CoV-2 infection. On the study more broadly: The chains were unpaired, and the sequenced material was bulk RNA from unsorted whole blood.

The germline gives CDR1 SNHLY, CDR2 FYNNEI. Trimming took off 8 bases at V and 5 bases at J, with 23 bases between the two ends. This CDR3 region has 16 residues. Sample: whole blood. The J gene is TRBJ2-3, the V gene TRBV2; D gene ambiguous. The sequence derives from an adult who was a healthcare worker with PCR-confirmed SARS-CoV-2 infection or an uninfected control (not recorded which). In DNA, the CDR3 is TGTGCCAGCGCCCCCGGGTCGTTTGGAGATGGAGATACGCAGTATTTT. This sequence encodes CASAPGSFGDGDTQYF.